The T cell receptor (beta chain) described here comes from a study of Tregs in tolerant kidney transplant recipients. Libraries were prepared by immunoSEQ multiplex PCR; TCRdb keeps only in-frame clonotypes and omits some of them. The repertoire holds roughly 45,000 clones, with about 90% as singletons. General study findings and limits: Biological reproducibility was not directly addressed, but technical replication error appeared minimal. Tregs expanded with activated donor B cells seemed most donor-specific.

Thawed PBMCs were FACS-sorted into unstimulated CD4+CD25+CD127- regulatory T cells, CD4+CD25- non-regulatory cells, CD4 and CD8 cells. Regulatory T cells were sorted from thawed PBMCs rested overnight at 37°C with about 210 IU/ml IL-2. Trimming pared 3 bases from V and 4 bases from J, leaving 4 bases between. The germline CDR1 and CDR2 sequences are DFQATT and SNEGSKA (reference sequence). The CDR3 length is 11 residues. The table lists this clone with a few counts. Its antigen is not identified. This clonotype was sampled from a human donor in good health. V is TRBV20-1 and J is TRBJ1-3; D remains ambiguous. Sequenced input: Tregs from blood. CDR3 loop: CSASFGNTIYF. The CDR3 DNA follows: TGCAGTGCTAGCTTCGGAAACACCATATATTTT.